This TCR beta chain was identified in a study of CD8 T cells in ankylosing spondylitis. Study-level points and caveats: CD8+ cells made up the disease-linked clones, which were relatively rare in peripheral blood. There were earlier reports of some motif variants in reactive arthritis synovial fluid and blood. Seemingly distinctive of ankylosing spondylitis blood was a TCR beta motif formed by eight highly homologous variants.

A word on this clonotype: Its antigen is undetermined.

The CDR3 runs to 15 residues. The junction had 6 bases not matched to a gene; V was cut back by 5 bases and J by 1 base. CDR1 SGHRS and CDR2 YFSETQ come from the germline V gene. With molecular barcodes, quantitative 5'-RACE was used to make the TCR beta libraries. MiXCR was run by TCRdb on the 5' RACE reads, yielding one entry per CDR3 protein. The table shows around 490,000 distinct CDR3 sequences, with roughly 5% occurring only once. The source of this sequence is a male donor with ankylosing spondylitis. The J gene is TRBJ2-1, the V gene TRBV5-1; 7 bases match TRBD1. What was sequenced was blood, either unsorted or a sorted T cell fraction (not recorded which). CDR3 sequence (DNA): TGCGCCAGCAGTCCCGGGACAGCGTCCTACAATGAGCAGTTCTTC. It is translated as CASSPGTASYNEQFF.